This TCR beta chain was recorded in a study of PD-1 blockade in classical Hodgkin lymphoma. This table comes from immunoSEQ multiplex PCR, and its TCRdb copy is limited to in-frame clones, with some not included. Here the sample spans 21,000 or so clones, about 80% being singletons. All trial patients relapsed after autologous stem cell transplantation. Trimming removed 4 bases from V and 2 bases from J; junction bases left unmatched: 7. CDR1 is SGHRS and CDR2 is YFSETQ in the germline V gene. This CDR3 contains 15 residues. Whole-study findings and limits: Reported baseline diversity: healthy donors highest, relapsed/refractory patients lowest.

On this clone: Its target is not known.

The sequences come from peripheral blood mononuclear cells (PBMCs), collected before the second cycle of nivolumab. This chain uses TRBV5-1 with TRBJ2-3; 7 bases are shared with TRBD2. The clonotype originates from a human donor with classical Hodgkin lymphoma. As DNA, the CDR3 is TGCGCCAGCAGCCCCCGGACTAGTTCCACAGATACGCAGTATTTT. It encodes CASSPRTSSTDTQYF.